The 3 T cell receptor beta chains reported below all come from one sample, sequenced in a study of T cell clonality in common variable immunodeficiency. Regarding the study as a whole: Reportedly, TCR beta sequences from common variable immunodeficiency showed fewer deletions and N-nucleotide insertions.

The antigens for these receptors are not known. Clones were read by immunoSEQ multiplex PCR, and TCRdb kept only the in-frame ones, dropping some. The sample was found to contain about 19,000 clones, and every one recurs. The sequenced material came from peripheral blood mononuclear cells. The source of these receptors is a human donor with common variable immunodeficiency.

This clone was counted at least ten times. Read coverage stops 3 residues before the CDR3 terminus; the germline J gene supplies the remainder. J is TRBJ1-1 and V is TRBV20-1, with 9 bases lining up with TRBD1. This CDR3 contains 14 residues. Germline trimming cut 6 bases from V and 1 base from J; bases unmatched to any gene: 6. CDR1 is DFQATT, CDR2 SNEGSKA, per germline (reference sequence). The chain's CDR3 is CSARSTGGNTEAFF. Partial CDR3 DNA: TGCAGTGCCAGATCGACAGGGGGGAACACTGAA.

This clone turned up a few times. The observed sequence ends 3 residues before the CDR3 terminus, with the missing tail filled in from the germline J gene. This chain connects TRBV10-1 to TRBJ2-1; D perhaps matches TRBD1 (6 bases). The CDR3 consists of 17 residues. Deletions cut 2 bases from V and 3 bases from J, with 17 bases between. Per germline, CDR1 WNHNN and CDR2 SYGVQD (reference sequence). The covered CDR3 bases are TGCGCCAGCAGTGAGAGTGCAGGGGACCTCTTCTACAATGAG. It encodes CASSESAGDLFYNE. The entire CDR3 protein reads CASSESAGDLFYNEQFF.

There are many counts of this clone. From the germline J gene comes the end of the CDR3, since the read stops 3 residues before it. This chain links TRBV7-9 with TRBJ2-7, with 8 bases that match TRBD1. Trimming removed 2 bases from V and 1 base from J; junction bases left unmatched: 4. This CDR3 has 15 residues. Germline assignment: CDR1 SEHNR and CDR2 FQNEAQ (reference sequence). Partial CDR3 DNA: TGTGCCAGCAGCTTACAGACAGGGGTTTCCTACGAG. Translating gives CASSLQTGVSYE. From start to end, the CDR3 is CASSLQTGVSYEQYF.